What follows describes a single T cell receptor beta chain. This clonotype was detected many times. Its cognate antigen has yet to be identified. Base qualities are missing; no much larger clone stands one base away. The healthy controls were volunteers from a blood bank in Maryland, USA. For the unsorted PBMC libraries, 2 million PBMCs were stored in RNAlater at -80 degrees C until RNA extraction and were used to generate the libraries. Peripheral blood underwent Ficoll-Hypaque density gradient centrifugation to isolate PBMCs, which were then cryopreserved in liquid nitrogen. This sample is part of a study of neurological immune-mediated disorders (dated by TCRdb to between 2019 and 2020). Concerning the study at large: The study compared peripheral blood TCR-beta repertoires of HTLV-I-associated myelopathy (HAM/TSP) patients, multiple sclerosis patients and healthy controls using UMI-based sequencing. Alongside PBMC samples, the set of 80 to 130 TCR-beta libraries contained longitudinal samples, technical triplicates, and paired CD4+ and CD8+ T-cell subsets that had been sorted. Of the approximately 68 subjects in the cohort, some 14 were HAM/TSP patients, 34 were multiple sclerosis patients, and about 20 were healthy controls. What the authors observed across the whole study: TCR clonal expansion was greatest in HAM/TSP patients and smallest in MS patients, who ranked below even healthy controls. Across subjects, expanded clones never shared an identical CDR3 amino acid sequence, which suggests that the TCR-beta repertoires in every group were private.

cDNA was synthesized by template-switch 5'RACE using a primer with a 10-nucleotide random unique molecular identifier that tagged each TCR transcript. Every sequencing run yielded over 170 million TCR-beta sequences covering 15-18 subjects. The RNeasy kit was used for extraction of total RNA. TCR-beta VDJ regions were amplified with primers for the TCR constant region and the 5'RACE anchor, using the KAPA Real-time Library Amplification kit. A first PCR added sample indexes and Illumina adaptors, and a second PCR then raised library yield. After Ampure bead purification, the TCR product of roughly 650 bp was size-selected on a 2% E-gel SizeSelection system. Library quality was checked on a Bioanalyzer, concentration was measured with Qubit, and libraries were quantified with the Kapa Library Quantification kit before pooling. Paired-end 2 x 150 bp sequencing of the libraries was performed on an Illumina HiSeq 2500. To increase sequence diversity, about 25-31% phiX was spiked into each library pool. Concerning the study's data processing: Quality-filtered reads were processed with the UMI-based MiGEC pipeline, which removed over 90% of raw TCR sequences during error correction. VDJ genes were aligned to IMGT germline references, and each clonotype was defined by a unique CDR3 amino acid sequence together with V-J genes. Clonal expansion, Shannon diversity and CDR3 relatedness were evaluated with VDJtools (CalcPairwiseDistances, ClusterSamples), while phylogenetic trees were built in CLCbio workbench. Expanded clones were defined as having at least 8 unique UMIs, based on coefficient-of-variation modelling across technical triplicates. The public reads were quality trimmed at Q25 with fastp and then assembled into clones with MiXCR by TCRdb, keeping productive beta chains. Rows with a matching CDR3 protein are joined into one entry that keeps the most common DNA and genes. The V and J calls follow TCRdb's processing rather than the paper's. The sample contains about 84,000 distinct CDR3 sequences, about a tenth of them found a single time. Around 2% of the sample goes to the ten largest clones.

For this chain, trimming is 5 bases at the V end and 11 bases at the J end, and the number of junction bases without a gene match is 5. CDR1 and CDR2, per the germline V gene, are SQVTM and ANQGSEA. The CDR3 spans 10 residues, from the cysteine through the phenylalanine. Of the read, only the CDR3 DNA is kept; its 30 bases are in frame from base 1. The source material was PBMCs. The source is a man between 40 and 49 years old in good health. The V and J segments used are TRBV29-1 and TRBJ1-1; 7 nucleotides in the junction match TRBD1. For the CDR3, the sequence is CSVRQGRAFF. The bases read TGCAGCGTTAGACAGGGCAGGGCTTTCTTT. When the CDR3 is completed using the reference TRBV29-1 and TRBJ1-1 genes on either side, the full variable domain is SAVISQKPSRDICQRGTSLTIQCQVDSQVTMMFWYRQQPGQSLTLIATANQGSEATYESGFVIDKFPISRPNLTFSTLTVSNMSPEDSSIYLCSVRQGRAFFGQGTRLTVV.